A selection of T cell receptor beta chains follows, all from one sample in a study of shared clonotypes between healthy human individuals. The data were produced by immunoSEQ multiplex PCR, yet TCRdb's version contains in-frame clones alone and is incomplete. The data hold millions of clones, with about 92% observed a single time. The sequenced material came from naive CD4+ T cells sorted from blood. These receptors originate from a man aged 18 to 29 in good health. The conserved cysteine and the conserved F or W are not part of the CDR3 here. Expanded clones are given a class, and other clones once, few, many or no size at all.

V gene	CDR3 length	clone size	J gene	CDR3 protein
TRBV30	13	.	TRBJ1-6	AWSELDRDNSPLH
TRBV5-1	11	.	TRBJ1-5	ASSPGEAQPQH
TRBV5-1	13	.	TRBJ1-1	ASSSGQITNTEAF
TRBV15	13	.	TRBJ1-4	ATSSDRAANEKLF
TRBV11-3	12	.	TRBJ2-5	ASSLAGREETQY
TRBV10-3	10	.	TRBJ2-5	AIKGPGETQY
TRBV14	14	.	TRBJ2-2	ASSQAGGMNTGELF
TRBV28	14	.	TRBJ1-1	ASSLTAGAGDTEAF
TRBV7-3	13	.	TRBJ2-2	ASRLTDGNTGELF
TRBV5-1	15	.	TRBJ2-6	ASSLVGRSSGANVLT
TRBV6-1	9	few	TRBJ1-2	ASSGGGGYT
TRBV5-4	14	.	TRBJ1-1	ASTRPGQPLNTEAF
TRBV29-1	12	few	TRBJ1-1	SVELNRGATEAF
TRBV7-9	12	.	TRBJ1-2	ASSSLRVNYGYT
TRBV10-3	16	.	TRBJ1-4	ATNPGPPLGGTNEKLF
TRBV5-1	15	.	TRBJ1-2	ASSLGASGTANYGYT
TRBV5-1	13	.	TRBJ2-2	ASRDQGVGAGELF
TRBV25-1	12	.	TRBJ2-1	ATRGPTPYNEQF
TRBV28	12	.	TRBJ2-7	ASRNRDTTYEQY
TRBV27	13	once	TRBJ1-2	ASGPGSSRLYGYT
TRBV5-1	13	.	TRBJ2-1	ASSSGQNSYNEQF
TRBV30	12	once	TRBJ1-4	AWSVPLAGEKLF
TRBV6-5	11	.	TRBJ2-7	ASSQTPSYEQY
TRBV18	14	.	TRBJ2-1	ASSPPSGSSGQEQF
TRBV18	17	.	TRBJ2-2	ASSRAYNSGERNTGELF
TRBV9	14	.	TRBJ2-3	ASSVAGSGSTDTQY
TRBV2	11	.	TRBJ1-6	ASSPTGLSPLH
TRBV7-9	12	.	TRBJ2-1	ASSQGGSYNEQF
TRBV12-5	11	.	TRBJ2-5	ATSRGRLETQY
TRBV9	13	.	TRBJ1-6	ASSAKVPGYSPLH
TRBV5-1	14	.	TRBJ2-2	ACSMTGTGGGGELF
TRBV9	12	.	TRBJ1-2	ASSNDRYPGGYT
TRBV5-4	10	.	TRBJ1-4	ASSGPMGILF
TRBV2	11	.	TRBJ1-1	GSGRGANTEAF
TRBV30	12	.	TRBJ2-5	AWSVQGGQETQY
TRBV19	12	.	TRBJ1-2	ASSIRQASYGYT
TRBV6-6	14	.	TRBJ1-1	ASSLPGGGKDTEAF
TRBV5-5	12	.	TRBJ2-5	ASSTRDEQETQY
TRBV5-4	14	.	TRBJ2-7	ASSLAGTGIPYEQY
TRBV19	19	.	TRBJ2-4	ASSPEGRTSGRKGAKNIQY
TRBV5-1	14	.	TRBJ1-2	ASSFAPGQGVNGYT
TRBV2	13	.	TRBJ2-4	ASSEVRGTKNIQY
TRBV6-5	11	.	TRBJ2-2	ASSRGTTGELF
TRBV7-2	14	.	TRBJ2-2	ASSPGTGVTTGELF
TRBV5-4	12	once	TRBJ2-7	ASSMGLVTYEQY
TRBV9	12	.	TRBJ2-2	ASSVRTGPGELF
TRBV7-9	13	.	TRBJ2-5	ASSLRTGGYETQY
TRBV2	15	.	TRBJ2-6	ASRASRTPSGANVLT
TRBV5-6	12	.	TRBJ2-7	ASSEPGTGTEQY
TRBV5-1	11	.	TRBJ1-1	ASSLVTGTEAF
TRBV15	16	.	TRBJ1-6	ATSRDSAGQGYNSPLH
TRBV5-4	13	.	TRBJ2-5	ASSLSSSGQETQY
TRBV7-8	12	.	TRBJ2-7	ASLPTLGTYEQY
TRBV5-1	12	.	TRBJ2-2	ASSEGSLGGELF
TRBV7-2	11	once	TRBJ2-7	ASSQRQGNEQY
TRBV5-6	13	.	TRBJ2-3	ASSQRQGRTDTQY
TRBV30	10	.	TRBJ2-2	AWTTGAGELF
TRBV9	12	.	TRBJ2-3	ASSVVSNSVTQY
TRBV10-2	11	.	TRBJ2-7	ASSESQGGGEY